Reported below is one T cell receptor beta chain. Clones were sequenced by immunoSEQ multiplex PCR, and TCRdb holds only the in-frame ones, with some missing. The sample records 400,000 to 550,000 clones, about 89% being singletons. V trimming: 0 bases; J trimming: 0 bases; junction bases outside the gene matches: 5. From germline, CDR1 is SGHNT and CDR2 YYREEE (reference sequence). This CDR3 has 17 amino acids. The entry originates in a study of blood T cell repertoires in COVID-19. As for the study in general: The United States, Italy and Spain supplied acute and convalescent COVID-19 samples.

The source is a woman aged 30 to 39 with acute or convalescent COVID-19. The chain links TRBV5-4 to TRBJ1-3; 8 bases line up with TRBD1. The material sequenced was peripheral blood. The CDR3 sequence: CASSLGMGQVSGNTIYF. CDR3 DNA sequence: TGTGCCAGCAGCTTGGGAATGGGACAGGTCTCTGGAAACACCATATATTTT.